Following are 21 T cell receptor beta chains from one sample sequenced in a study of T cell responses to AZD1222 COVID-19 vaccine. The data were produced by immunoSEQ multiplex PCR, yet TCRdb's version contains in-frame clones alone and is incomplete. In the table there are approximately 200,000 clones, 91% of which are singletons. The specimen comprised peripheral blood, sampled 28 days after the second AZD1222 dose. These receptor sequences come from an adult who received the AZD1222 COVID-19 vaccine.

This rearrangement joins TRBV6-5 to TRBJ1-2; D possibly corresponds to TRBD1 (5 bases). The CDR3 totals 12 residues. V shed 7 bases and J shed 3 bases, with 9 bases lying between them. The germline V gene encodes CDR1 MNHEY and CDR2 SVGAGI. CDR3 protein: CASTLGHYGYTF. In DNA form, the CDR3 reads TGTGCCAGCACTTTGGGACACTATGGCTACACCTTC.

This chain links TRBV9 with TRBJ2-6; D not certain. This CDR3 contains 15 residues. CDR1 SGDLS and CDR2 YYNGEE come from the germline V gene. Trimming left V 3 bases short and J 0 bases short, with 7 bases between. CDR3 residues: CASSAHPSGANVLTF. As DNA, the CDR3 is TGTGCCAGCAGCGCCCATCCCTCTGGGGCCAACGTCCTGACTTTC.

This sequence joins TRBV18 and TRBJ1-6; D remains ambiguous. CDR1 and CDR2 (germline): KGHSH, LQKENI. The V and J ends lost 3 bases and 7 bases respectively, with 7 bases between them. The CDR3 runs 13 residues. Written as DNA, the CDR3 is TGTGCCAGCTCACCCGGGGAGAATTCACCCCTCCACTTT. This encodes CASSPGENSPLHF.

This clone came up once. This rearrangement joins TRBV5-1 to TRBJ2-1; D could derive from TRBD1 or TRBD2 (5 bases each). Germline V gene lookup returns CDR1 SGHRS and CDR2 YFSETQ. Trimming took off 4 bases at V and 5 bases at J, with 10 bases between the two ends. The CDR3 runs to 13 residues. The CDR3 nucleotides are TGCGCCAGCAGCCCCGGGACCAACAATGAGCAGTTCTTC. Translated: CASSPGTNNEQFF.

The chain is built from TRBV28 and TRBJ2-7; 8 nucleotides align to TRBD1. Germline trimming cut 4 bases from V and 3 bases from J; bases unmatched to any gene: 5. CDR3 length equals 14 residues. Germline CDR1 reads MDHEN; CDR2 reads SYDVKM. The DNA for the CDR3 is TGTGCCAGCAGTTCCGGACAGGGACGCTACGAGCAGTACTTC. Protein: CASSSGQGRYEQYF. Full variable domain (rest looked up from reference TRBV28 and TRBJ2-7): DVKVTQSSRYLVKRTGEKVFLECVQDMDHENMFWYRQDPGLGLRLIYFSYDVKMKEKGDIPEGYSVSREKKERFSLILESASTNQTSMYLCASSSGQGRYEQYFGPGTRLTVT.

J is TRBJ2-7 and V is TRBV6-1; possible D gene TRBD1, 6 bases. The germline gives CDR1 MNHNS, CDR2 SASEGT. This CDR3 is 18 amino acids long. V lost 4 bases, J lost 0 bases, and 22 bases lay in between. CDR3 nucleotides: TGTGCCAGCAGTGGGTTGGACAGATTAACGAGAAGCTCCTACGAGCAGTACTTC. It is translated as CASSGLDRLTRSSYEQYF.

This clone has more than one count but fewer than ten. The rearrangement uses TRBV7-2 and TRBJ2-1; weak D call: TRBD2 (6 bases). Trimming removed 0 bases at V and 8 bases at J, with 8 bases between. CDR3 length: 13 amino acids. Germline V lookup: CDR1 SGHTA, CDR2 FQGNSA. DNA of the CDR3: TGTGCCAGCAGCTTAGCGCGCGGGGATGAGCAGTTCTTC. Translated, it gives CASSLARGDEQFF.

The chain has TRBV6-5 and TRBJ2-2; 7 bases agree with TRBD1. There are 15 residues in the CDR3. CDR1 is MNHEY and CDR2 is SVGAGI in the germline V gene. Trimming cost V 4 bases and J 0 bases; bases outside gene matches: 2. The CDR3 is CASSSGTANTGELFF. The CDR3 nucleotides are TGTGCCAGCAGTTCCGGGACAGCGAACACCGGGGAGCTGTTTTTT.

The V call is TRBV12-3 or TRBV12-4, the J call TRBJ1-1; 7 bases line up with TRBD1. Unmatched junction bases numbered 7, after V lost 4 bases and J lost 8 bases. The CDR3 spans 13 residues. CDR3 DNA sequence: TGTGCCAGCAGTTCCGGGACAGCCCCGGAAGCTTTCTTT. Residues: CASSSGTAPEAFF.

V gene TRBV12-3 or TRBV12-4 combines with J gene TRBJ2-2, with 7 bases identical to TRBD2. The CDR3 is made up of 13 amino acids. Unmatched junction bases numbered 4, after V lost 6 bases and J lost 6 bases. CDR3 in amino acids: CASSSTSPGELFF. The CDR3 DNA is TGTGCCAGCAGCTCGACTAGCCCCGGGGAGCTGTTTTTT.

This clone was seen a handful of times. This chain connects TRBV30 to TRBJ2-7, with D perhaps matching TRBD2 (6 bases). Germline V gene lookup returns CDR1 GTSNPN and CDR2 SVGIG (reference sequence). V was clipped by 3 bases and J by 5 bases, with 11 bases between them. The CDR3 covers 12 residues. The CDR3 is CAWSGGGNEQYF. CDR3 bases: TGTGCCTGGAGCGGGGGTGGAAACGAGCAGTACTTC. Complete variable domain (other parts from reference TRBV30 and TRBJ2-7): SQTIHQWPATLVQPVGSPLSLECTVEGTSNPNLYWYRQAAGRGLQLLFYSVGIGQISSEVPQNLSASRPQDRQFILSSKKLLLSDSGFYLCAWSGGGNEQYFGPGTRLTVT.

The CDR3 DNA sequence: TGTGCCAGCAGCTTATATCGGGAACTAACTGAAGCTTTCTTT. Encoded protein: CASSLYRELTEAFF. This chain links TRBV7-3 with TRBJ1-1, with D unresolved. Trimming cost V 2 bases and J 5 bases, with 12 bases left between them. Germline CDR1 SGHTA, CDR2 FQGTGA. The CDR3 is 14 residues long. The full variable domain, with the rest looked up from reference TRBV7-3 and TRBJ1-1, is GAGVSQTPSNKVTEKGKYVELRCDPISGHTALYWYRQSLGQGPEFLIYFQGTGAADDSGLPNDRFFAVRPEGSVSTLKIQRTERGDSAVYLCASSLYRELTEAFFGQGTRLTVV.

Of note for this clone: A read error may account for a junction end that differs from germline. The V and J genes are TRBV7-2 and TRBJ1-6; D is uncertain. This CDR3 has 14 residues. Germline V gene data show CDR1 as SGHTA and CDR2 as FQGNSA. CDR3 sequence: CASREGRYSSPLHF. CDR3 sequence (DNA): TGTGCCAGCAGAGAGGGCCGGTATAGTTCACCCCTCCACTTT.

This clone has a single count. As DNA, the CDR3 is TGTGCCAGCAGCTTAGGTGGGGGCGCTGGCTATGGCTACACCTTC. The encoded protein is CASSLGGGAGYGYTF. This chain links TRBV11-3 with TRBJ1-2; a weak D match, TRBD1 (6 bases). The CDR3 extends over 15 amino acids. Germline values: CDR1 SGHNT, CDR2 YENEEA. The V end was cut by 1 base, the J end by 4 bases, with 13 bases between.

The rearrangement uses TRBV19 and TRBJ2-7, with 7 positions matching TRBD1. Germline V gene data show CDR1 as LNHDA and CDR2 as SQIVND (reference sequence). The ends lost 5 bases at V and 6 bases at J; junction bases unmatched: 7. The CDR3 extends over 13 amino acids. The CDR3: CASSDTGTVEQYF. CDR3 sequence (DNA): TGTGCCAGTAGTGATACCGGGACAGTCGAGCAGTACTTC.

The V and J genes are TRBV11-3 and TRBJ2-5, with TRBD2 identical over 9 bases. Looked up from germline, CDR1 is SGHNT and CDR2 is YENEEA. V was clipped by 1 base and J by 5 bases; unmatched bases: 14. This CDR3 is 18 amino acids long. CDR3 bases: TGTGCCAGCAGCTTAGTGGCGTCTAGCGGGAATGTCGGGGAGACCCAGTACTTC. It specifies CASSLVASSGNVGETQYF.

CDR3 bases: TGTGCCAGCAGCTTAGAGGCGGACGGCTATGGCTACACCTTC. It is translated as CASSLEADGYGYTF. The chain recombines TRBV7-2 with TRBJ1-2, with D hard to call. Germline CDR1 and CDR2: SGHTA and FQGNSA. The ends were cut back, 1 base at V and 4 bases at J, with 10 bases in the middle. This CDR3 is built from 14 residues. The full variable domain, in which reference TRBV7-2 and TRBJ1-2 provide the parts outside the CDR3, is GAGVSQSPSNKVTEKGKDVELRCDPISGHTALYWYRQSLGQGLEFLIYFQGNSAPDKSGLPSDRFSAERTGGSVSTLTIQRTQQEDSAVYLCASSLEADGYGYTFGSGTRLTVV.

This clone has a single count. The chain uses TRBV2 and TRBJ1-5; 8 bases are shared with TRBD1. CDR3 length equals 14 residues. J gave up 2 bases and V 7 bases, and 4 bases lay outside the gene matches. Germline V gene sequence: CDR1 SNHLY, CDR2 FYNNEI. The CDR3 reads CASTGQGGNQPQHF. CDR3 sequence (DNA): TGTGCCAGCACCGGACAGGGAGGCAATCAGCCCCAGCATTTT.

This chain links TRBV30 with TRBJ1-5; TRBD1 aligns across 9 bases. The CDR3 consists of 13 residues. CDR1 is GTSNPN, CDR2 SVGIG, per germline (reference sequence). The ends lost 5 bases at V and 6 bases at J; junction bases unmatched: 5. The DNA of the CDR3 is TGTGCCTGGGGGGGACAGGGAGGTCAGCCCCAGCATTTT. Its protein product is CAWGGQGGQPQHF. Full variable domain (missing parts from reference TRBV30 and TRBJ1-5): SQTIHQWPATLVQPVGSPLSLECTVEGTSNPNLYWYRQAAGRGLQLLFYSVGIGQISSEVPQNLSASRPQDRQFILSSKKLLLSDSGFYLCAWGGQGGQPQHFGDGTRLSIL.

V and J are TRBV19 and TRBJ2-1; either TRBD1 or TRBD2 may supply D (6 bases each). Trimming shortened V by 3 bases and J by 7 bases, and 16 bases separated the two germline ends. The CDR3 is made up of 15 amino acids. Germline CDR1 is LNHDA and CDR2 is SQIVND (reference sequence). CDR3 sequence: CASSMGLIRGNEQFF. The CDR3 nucleotides read TGTGCCAGTAGTATGGGACTGATCAGGGGAAATGAGCAGTTCTTC. The variable domain in full, with the rest retrieved from reference TRBV19 and TRBJ2-1, is DGGITQSPKYLFRKEGQNVTLSCEQNLNHDAMYWYRQDPGQGLRLIYYSQIVNDFQKGDIAEGYSVSREKKESFPLTVTSAQKNPTAFYLCASSMGLIRGNEQFFGPGTRLTVL.

The gene calls are TRBV28 and TRBJ2-7, with 13 bases matching TRBD2. Germline loops: CDR1 MDHEN, CDR2 SYDVKM. The ends lost 5 bases at V and 0 bases at J; junction bases unmatched: 7. CDR3 length equals 17 residues. This CDR3 is CASSSGTSGVSSYEQYF. CDR3 sequence (DNA): TGTGCCAGCAGTAGCGGGACTAGCGGGGTTAGCTCCTACGAGCAGTACTTC.